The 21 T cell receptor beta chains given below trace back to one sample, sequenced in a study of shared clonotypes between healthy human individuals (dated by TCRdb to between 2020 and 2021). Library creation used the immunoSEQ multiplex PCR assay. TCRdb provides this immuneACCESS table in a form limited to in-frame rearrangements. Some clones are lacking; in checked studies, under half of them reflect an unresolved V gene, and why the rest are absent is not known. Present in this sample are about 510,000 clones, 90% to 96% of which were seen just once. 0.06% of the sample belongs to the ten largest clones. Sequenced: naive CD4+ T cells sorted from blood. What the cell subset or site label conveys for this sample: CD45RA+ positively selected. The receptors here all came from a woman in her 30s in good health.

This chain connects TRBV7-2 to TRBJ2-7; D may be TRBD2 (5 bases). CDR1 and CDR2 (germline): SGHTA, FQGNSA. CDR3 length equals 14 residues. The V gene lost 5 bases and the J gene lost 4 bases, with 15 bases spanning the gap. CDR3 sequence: CASSPKMGGYEQYF. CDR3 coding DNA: TGTGCCAGCAGCCCCAAGATGGGCGGGTACGAGCAGTACTTC. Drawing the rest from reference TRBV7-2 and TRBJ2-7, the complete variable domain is GAGVSQSPSNKVTEKGKDVELRCDPISGHTALYWYRQSLGQGLEFLIYFQGNSAPDKSGLPSDRFSAERTGGSVSTLTIQRTQQEDSAVYLCASSPKMGGYEQYFGPGTRLTVT.

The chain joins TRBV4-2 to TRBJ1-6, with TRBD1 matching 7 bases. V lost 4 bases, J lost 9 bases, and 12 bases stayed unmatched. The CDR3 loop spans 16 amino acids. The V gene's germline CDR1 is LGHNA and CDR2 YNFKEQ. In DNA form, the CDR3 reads TGTGCCAGCAGCCGAGACCCCGGGACAGACTCTTCACCCCTCCACTTT. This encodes CASSRDPGTDSSPLHF.

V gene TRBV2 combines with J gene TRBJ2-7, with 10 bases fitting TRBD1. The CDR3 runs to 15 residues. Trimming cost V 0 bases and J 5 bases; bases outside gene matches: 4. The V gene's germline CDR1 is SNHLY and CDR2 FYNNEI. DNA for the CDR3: TGTGCCAGCAGTGAAGCTGGGACAGGGGTCCACGAGCAGTACTTC. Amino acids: CASSEAGTGVHEQYF.

The CDR3 protein is CASSPGGHQETQYF. DNA for the CDR3: TGTGCCAGCAGCCCGGGGGGGCACCAAGAGACCCAGTACTTC. The J gene is TRBJ2-5, the V gene TRBV2; TRBD2 aligns across 8 bases. CDR3 size: 14 residues. Germline V gene data show CDR1 as SNHLY and CDR2 as FYNNEI. Trimming removed 6 bases from V and 0 bases from J; junction bases left unmatched: 3.

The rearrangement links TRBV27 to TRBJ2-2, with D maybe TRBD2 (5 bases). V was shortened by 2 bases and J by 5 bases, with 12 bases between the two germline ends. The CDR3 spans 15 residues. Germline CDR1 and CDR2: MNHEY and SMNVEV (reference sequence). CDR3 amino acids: CASSLIAGKTGELFF. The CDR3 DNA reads TGTGCCAGCAGTTTAATCGCCGGGAAGACCGGGGAGCTGTTTTTT.

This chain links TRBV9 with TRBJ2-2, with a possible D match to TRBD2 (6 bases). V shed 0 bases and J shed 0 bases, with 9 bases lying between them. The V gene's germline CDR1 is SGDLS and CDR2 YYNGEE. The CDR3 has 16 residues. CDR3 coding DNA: TGTGCCAGCAGCGTAGCCGGGACTGCGAACACCGGGGAGCTGTTTTTT. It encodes CASSVAGTANTGELFF.

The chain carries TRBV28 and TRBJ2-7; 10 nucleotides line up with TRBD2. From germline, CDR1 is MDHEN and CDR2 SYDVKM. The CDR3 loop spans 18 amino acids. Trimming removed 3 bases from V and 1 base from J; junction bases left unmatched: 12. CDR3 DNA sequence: TGTGCCAGCAGTTTGGGTGGGGCTAGCGGGAGCCTTTCCTACGAGCAGTACTTC. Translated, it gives CASSLGGASGSLSYEQYF.

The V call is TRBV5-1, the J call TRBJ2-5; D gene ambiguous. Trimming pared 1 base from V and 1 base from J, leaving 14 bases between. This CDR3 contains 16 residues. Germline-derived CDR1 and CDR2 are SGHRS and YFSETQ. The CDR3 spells CASSLNSGLIQETQYF. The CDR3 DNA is TGCGCCAGCAGCTTGAATTCGGGTCTAATCCAAGAGACCCAGTACTTC. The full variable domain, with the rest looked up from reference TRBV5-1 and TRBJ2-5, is KAGVTQTPRYLIKTRGQQVTLSCSPISGHRSVSWYQQTPGQGLQFLFEYFSETQRNKGNFPGRFSGRQFSNSRSEMNVSTLELGDSALYLCASSLNSGLIQETQYFGPGTRLLVL.

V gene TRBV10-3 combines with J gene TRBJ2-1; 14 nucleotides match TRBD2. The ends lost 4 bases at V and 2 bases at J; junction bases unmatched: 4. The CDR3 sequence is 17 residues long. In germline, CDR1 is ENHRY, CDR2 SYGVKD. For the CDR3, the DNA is TGTGCCATCAGTGGGGGGGGACTAGCGGGAGCCTACAATGAGCAGTTCTTC. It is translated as CAISGGGLAGAYNEQFF.

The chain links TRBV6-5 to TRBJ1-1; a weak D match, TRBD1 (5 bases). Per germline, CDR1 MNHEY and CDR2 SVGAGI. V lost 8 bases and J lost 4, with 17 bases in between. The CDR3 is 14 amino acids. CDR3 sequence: CASANPGGLTEAFF. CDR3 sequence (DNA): TGTGCCAGCGCCAACCCGGGGGGACTCACTGAAGCTTTCTTT.

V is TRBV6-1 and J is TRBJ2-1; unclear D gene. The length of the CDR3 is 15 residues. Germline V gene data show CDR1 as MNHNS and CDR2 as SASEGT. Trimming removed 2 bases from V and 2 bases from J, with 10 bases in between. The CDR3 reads CASSELASPYNEQFF. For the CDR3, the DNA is TGTGCCAGCAGTGAATTGGCCTCCCCCTACAATGAGCAGTTCTTC.

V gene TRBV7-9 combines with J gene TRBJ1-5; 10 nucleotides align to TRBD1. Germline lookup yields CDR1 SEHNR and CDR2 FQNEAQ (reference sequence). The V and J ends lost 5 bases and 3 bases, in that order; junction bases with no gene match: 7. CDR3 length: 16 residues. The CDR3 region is CASSPGTGAPNQPQHF. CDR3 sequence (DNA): TGTGCCAGCAGCCCTGGGACAGGGGCTCCCAATCAGCCCCAGCATTTT.

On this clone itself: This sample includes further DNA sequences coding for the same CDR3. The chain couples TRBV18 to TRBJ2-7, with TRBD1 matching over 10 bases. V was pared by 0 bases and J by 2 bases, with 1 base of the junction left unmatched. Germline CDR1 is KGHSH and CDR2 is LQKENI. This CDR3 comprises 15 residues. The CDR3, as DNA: TGTGCCAGCTCACCACCGGGACAGGGGACCTACGAGCAGTACTTC. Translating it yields CASSPPGQGTYEQYF.

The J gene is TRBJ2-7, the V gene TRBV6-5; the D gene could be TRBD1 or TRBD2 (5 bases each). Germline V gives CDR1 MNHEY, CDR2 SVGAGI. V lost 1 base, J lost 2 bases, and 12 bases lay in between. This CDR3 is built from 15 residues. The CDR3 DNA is TGTGCCAGCAGTTACTTAGGGACGGAAACCTACGAGCAGTACTTC. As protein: CASSYLGTETYEQYF.

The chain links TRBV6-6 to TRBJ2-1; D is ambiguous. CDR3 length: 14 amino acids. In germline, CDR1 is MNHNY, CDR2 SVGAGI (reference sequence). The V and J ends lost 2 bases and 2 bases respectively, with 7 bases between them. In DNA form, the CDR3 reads TGTGCCAGCAGTTACAACGGACCCTACAATGAGCAGTTCTTC. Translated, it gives CASSYNGPYNEQFF.

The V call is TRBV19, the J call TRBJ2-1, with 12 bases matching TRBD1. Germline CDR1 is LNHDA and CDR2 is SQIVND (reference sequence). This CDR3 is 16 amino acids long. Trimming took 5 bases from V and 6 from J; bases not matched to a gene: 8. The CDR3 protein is CASSARGTGGFNEQFF. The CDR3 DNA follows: TGTGCCAGTAGTGCCCGGGGGACAGGGGGCTTCAATGAGCAGTTCTTC.

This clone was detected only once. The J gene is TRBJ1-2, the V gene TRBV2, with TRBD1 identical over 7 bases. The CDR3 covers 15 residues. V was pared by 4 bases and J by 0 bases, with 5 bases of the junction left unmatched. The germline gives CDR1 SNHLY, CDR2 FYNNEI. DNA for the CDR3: TGTGCCAGCAGTGCCCGACAGGGACCTAACTATGGCTACACCTTC. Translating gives CASSARQGPNYGYTF.

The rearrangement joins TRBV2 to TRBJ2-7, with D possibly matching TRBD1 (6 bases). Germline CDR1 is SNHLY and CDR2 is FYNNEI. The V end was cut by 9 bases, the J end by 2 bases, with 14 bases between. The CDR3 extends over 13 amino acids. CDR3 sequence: CARGKQGAYEQYF. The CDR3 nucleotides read TGTGCCAGAGGAAAACAGGGAGCCTACGAGCAGTACTTC.

The DNA of the CDR3 is TGTGCCAGCAGTTCGCCTACTCCCCAAGATACGCAGTATTTT. This gives the protein CASSSPTPQDTQYF. The chain employs TRBV28 and TRBJ2-3; D is unresolved. CDR1 and CDR2 (germline): MDHEN, SYDVKM. Trimming took off 4 bases at V and 5 bases at J, with 13 bases between the two ends. The length of the CDR3 is 14 residues. The variable domain in full, with the rest retrieved from reference TRBV28 and TRBJ2-3, is DVKVTQSSRYLVKRTGEKVFLECVQDMDHENMFWYRQDPGLGLRLIYFSYDVKMKEKGDIPEGYSVSREKKERFSLILESASTNQTSMYLCASSSPTPQDTQYFGPGTRLTVL.

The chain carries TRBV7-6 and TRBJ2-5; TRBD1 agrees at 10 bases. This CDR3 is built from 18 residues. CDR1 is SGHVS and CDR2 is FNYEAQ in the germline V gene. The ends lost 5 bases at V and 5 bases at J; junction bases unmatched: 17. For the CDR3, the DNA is TGTGCCAGCAGCCCCCCCCCGGCGGGGACAGGGGCGGTTGAGACCCAGTACTTC. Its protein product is CASSPPPAGTGAVETQYF.

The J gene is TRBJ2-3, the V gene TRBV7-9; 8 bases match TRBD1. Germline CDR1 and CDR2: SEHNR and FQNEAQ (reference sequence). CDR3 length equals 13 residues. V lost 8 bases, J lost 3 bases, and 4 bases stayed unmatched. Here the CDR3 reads CASWTGQTDTQYF. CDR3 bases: TGTGCCAGCTGGACAGGGCAAACAGATACGCAGTATTTT.